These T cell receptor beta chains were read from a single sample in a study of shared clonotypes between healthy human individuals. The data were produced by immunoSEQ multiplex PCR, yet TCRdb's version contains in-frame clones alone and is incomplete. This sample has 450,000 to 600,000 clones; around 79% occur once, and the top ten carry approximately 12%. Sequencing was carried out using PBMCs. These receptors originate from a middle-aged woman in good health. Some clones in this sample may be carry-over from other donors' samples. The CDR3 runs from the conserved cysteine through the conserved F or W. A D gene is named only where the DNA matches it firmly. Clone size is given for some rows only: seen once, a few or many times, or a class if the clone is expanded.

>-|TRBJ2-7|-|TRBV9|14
CASSVDQGVYEQYF
TGTGCCAGCAGCGTAGATCAGGGCGTCTACGAGCAGTACTTC
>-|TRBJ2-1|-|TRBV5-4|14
CASSLWQGHNEQFF
TGTGCCAGCAGCTTGTGGCAGGGGCACAATGAGCAGTTCTTC
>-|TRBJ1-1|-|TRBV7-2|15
CASSSLGGGNTEAFF
TGTGCCAGCAGCTCCCTCGGGGGGGGCAACACTGAAGCTTTCTTT
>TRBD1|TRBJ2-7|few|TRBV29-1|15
CSVEDRRTGVYEQYF
TGCAGCGTTGAAGATAGGAGGACAGGGGTCTACGAGCAGTACTTC
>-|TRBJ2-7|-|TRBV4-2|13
CASSRAGDYEQYF
TGTGCCAGCAGCCGAGCAGGGGACTACGAGCAGTACTTC
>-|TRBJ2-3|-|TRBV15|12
CATKGDTDTQYF
TGTGCCACCAAGGGTGACACAGATACGCAGTATTTT
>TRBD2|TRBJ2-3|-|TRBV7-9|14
CASSLAGGTDTQYF
TGTGCCAGCAGCTTAGCGGGAGGGACAGATACGCAGTATTTT
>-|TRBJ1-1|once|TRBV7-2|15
CASSLGGGMNTEAFF
TGTGCCAGCAGCTTAGGAGGGGGGATGAACACTGAAGCTTTCTTT
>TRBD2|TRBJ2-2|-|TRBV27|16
CASSFIAGANTGELFF
TGTGCCAGCAGTTTTATAGCGGGAGCGAACACCGGGGAGCTGTTTTTT
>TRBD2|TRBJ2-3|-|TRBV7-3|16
CASSLQAGRSGDTQYF
TGTGCCAGCAGCTTACAGGCCGGGAGGTCAGGAGATACGCAGTATTTT
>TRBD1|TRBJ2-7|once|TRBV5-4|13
CASSSTGGYEQYF
TGTGCCAGCAGCTCGACAGGGGGCTACGAGCAGTACTTC
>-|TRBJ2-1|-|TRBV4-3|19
CASLEPPSALRNPYNEQFF
TGCGCCAGCCTCGAACCACCTAGCGCGCTGAGGAACCCCTACAATGAGCAGTTCTTC
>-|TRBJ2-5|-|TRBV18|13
CASSPGGGETQYF
TGTGCCAGCTCACCCGGGGGTGGAGAGACCCAGTACTTC
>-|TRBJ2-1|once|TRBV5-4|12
CASSLYGNEQFF
TGTGCCAGCAGCTTGTACGGCAATGAGCAGTTCTTC
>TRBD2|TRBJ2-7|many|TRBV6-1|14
CASVSGFSSYEQYF
TGTGCCAGCGTTAGCGGGTTCAGCTCCTACGAGCAGTACTTC
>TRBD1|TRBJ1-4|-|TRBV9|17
CASSVGSGQGDYEKLFF
TGTGCCAGCAGCGTGGGCTCGGGACAGGGAGATTATGAAAAACTGTTTTTT
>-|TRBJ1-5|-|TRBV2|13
CASSQGTNQPQHF
TGTGCCAGCAGCCAGGGGACAAATCAGCCCCAGCATTTT
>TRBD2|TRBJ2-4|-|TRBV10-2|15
CASRTGGLGRNIQYF
TGCGCCAGCAGGACTGGGGGACTAGGGCGAAACATTCAGTACTTC
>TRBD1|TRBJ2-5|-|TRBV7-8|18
CASSITRPTRTGEETQYF
TGTGCCAGCAGCATCACCCGCCCCACTCGGACAGGGGAAGAGACCCAGTACTTC
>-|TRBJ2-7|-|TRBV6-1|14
CASSEDVPGLEQYF
TGTGCCAGCAGTGAAGACGTTCCGGGGCTCGAGCAGTACTTC
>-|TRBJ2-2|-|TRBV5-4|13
CASSLDPPGELFF
TGTGCCAGCAGCCTAGACCCCCCCGGGGAGCTGTTTTTT
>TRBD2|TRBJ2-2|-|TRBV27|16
CASSHGLVPNTGELFF
TGTGCCAGCAGCCACGGACTAGTGCCGAACACCGGGGAGCTGTTTTTT
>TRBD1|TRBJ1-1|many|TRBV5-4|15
CASSSNRGLTTEAFF
TGTGCCAGCAGCTCGAACAGGGGGTTGACGACTGAAGCTTTCTTT
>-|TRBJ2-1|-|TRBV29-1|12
CSVGPSRGEQFF
TGCAGCGTTGGGCCCTCCCGGGGTGAGCAGTTCTTC
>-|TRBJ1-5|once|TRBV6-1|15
CASSEFSGVNQPQHF
TGTGCCAGCAGTGAATTTTCAGGGGTAAATCAGCCCCAGCATTTT
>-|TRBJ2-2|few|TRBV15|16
CATSSNRRDPTGELFF
TGTGCCACCAGCAGTAACCGCCGGGACCCCACCGGGGAGCTGTTTTTT
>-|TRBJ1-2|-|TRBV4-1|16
CASSHPGRPRHYGYTF
TGCGCCAGCAGCCACCCGGGACGTCCGCGCCACTATGGCTACACCTTC
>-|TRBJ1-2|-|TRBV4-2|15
CASSQGQGEGYGYTF
TGTGCCAGCAGCCAAGGGCAGGGAGAGGGTTATGGCTACACCTTC